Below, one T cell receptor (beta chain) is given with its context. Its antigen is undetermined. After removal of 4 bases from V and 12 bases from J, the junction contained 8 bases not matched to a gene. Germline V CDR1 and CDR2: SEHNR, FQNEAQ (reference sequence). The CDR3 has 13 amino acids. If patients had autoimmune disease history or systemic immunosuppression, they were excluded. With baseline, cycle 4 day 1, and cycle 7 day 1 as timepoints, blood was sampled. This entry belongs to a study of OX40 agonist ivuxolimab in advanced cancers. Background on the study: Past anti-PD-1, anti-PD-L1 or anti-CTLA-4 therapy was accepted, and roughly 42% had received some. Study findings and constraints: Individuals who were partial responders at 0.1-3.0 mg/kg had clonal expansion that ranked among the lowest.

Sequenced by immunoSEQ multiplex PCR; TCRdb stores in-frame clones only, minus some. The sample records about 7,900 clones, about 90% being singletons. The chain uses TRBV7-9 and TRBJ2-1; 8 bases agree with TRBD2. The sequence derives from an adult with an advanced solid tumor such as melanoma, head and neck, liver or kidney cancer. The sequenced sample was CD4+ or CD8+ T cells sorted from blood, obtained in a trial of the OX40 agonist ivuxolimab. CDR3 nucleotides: TGTGCCAGCAGCTACCGGGGACTAGTTTGGCAGTTCTTC. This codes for CASSYRGLVWQFF.